The 32 T cell receptor beta chains given below trace back to one sample, sequenced in a study of post-analysis software for immune sequencing data. Whole-study findings and limits: A handful of TRBV segments were significantly more frequent in patients than in controls. TRBV5-6, TRBV5-1 and TRBV20-1 were among these segments.

For these receptors, no antigen is known. The TCR beta cDNA libraries carried unique molecular identifiers. TCRdb itself ran the PCR reads through MiXCR, one entry per CDR3 protein. This sample carries about 770,000 distinct CDR3 sequences, roughly 50% of them seen once, and the ten largest clones take 4.9%. Sequenced input: blood. Receptor source: a girl aged 10 to 17 with multiple sclerosis.

Comment on this clonotype: At one end, the junction sequence differs from germline, possibly due to a read error. The rearrangement links TRBV10-3 to TRBJ1-2; possible D gene TRBD1, 6 bases. This CDR3 contains 13 residues. Germline V lookup: CDR1 ENHRY, CDR2 SYGVKD. DNA of the CDR3: TGTGCCATCACAGCGGGGGCGAACTATGGCTACACCTTT. This gives the protein CAITAGANYGYTF.

The genes are TRBV6-5 and TRBJ2-6; D might be TRBD1 (5 bases). This CDR3 is built from 15 residues. Germline lookup yields CDR1 MNHEY and CDR2 SVGAGI. V was pared by 7 bases and J by 0 bases, with 10 bases between. CDR3 in amino acids: CASIDSSSGANVLTF. CDR3 nucleotides: TGTGCCAGCATCGACAGTTCCTCTGGGGCCAACGTCCTGACTTTC.

This clonotype was counted only a few times. Germline and junction disagree at one end, which may indicate a read error. V and J are TRBV7-7 and TRBJ2-4; tentative D call: TRBD1 (6 bases). The DNA end favors TRBJ2-7, so the J call may be wrong. Germline CDR1 reads SSHAT; CDR2 reads FNYEAQ (reference sequence). The CDR3 sequence is 13 residues long. The CDR3 region has the DNA TGTGCTAGCAGCAACAGGGTAGGATACGAGCAGTACTTC. Amino acids: CASSNRVGYEQYF.

There are a few counts of this clonotype. The chain has TRBV29-1 and TRBJ2-1; 7 positions match TRBD2. The trim removed 4 bases at V and 4 bases at J, leaving 4 bases unmatched. The germline V gene encodes CDR1 SQVTM and CDR2 ANQGSEA. This CDR3 is 13 amino acids long. This CDR3 reads CSVGLADYNEQFF. The CDR3 region has the DNA TGCAGCGTTGGGCTAGCGGATTACAATGAGCAGTTCTTC.

This chain joins TRBV25-1 and TRBJ2-5; no clear D gene. Looked up from germline, CDR1 is MGHDK and CDR2 is SYGVNS. V was pared by 2 bases and J by 4 bases, with 11 bases between. This CDR3 contains 14 residues. Here the CDR3 DNA reads TGTGCCAGCAGTGAAGACCCAGCAGGAGAGACCCAGTACTTC. Protein product: CASSEDPAGETQYF.

This clonotype was detected a few times. The genes are TRBV12-3 or TRBV12-4 and TRBJ2-7, with unresolved D. The V and J ends lost 7 bases and 6 bases respectively, with 19 bases between them. CDR3 length: 14 amino acids. The CDR3 DNA reads as TGTGCCAGCACCCAGGCTGGCGCCCCCGGCGAGCAGTACTTC. Amino acid sequence: CASTQAGAPGEQYF.

This chain connects TRBV12-3 or TRBV12-4 to TRBJ2-7; the match to TRBD2 covers 8 bases. The J call is uncertain, as TRBJ2-5 better fits the DNA end. This CDR3 has 15 residues. CDR3 sequence (DNA): TGTGCCAGCAGTTTCCCGGCTAGCGGGCGGGGGACCCAGTACTTC. Its protein is CASSFPASGRGTQYF.

This clonotype occurred a few times. The V gene is TRBV6-5, the J gene TRBJ1-2; TRBD1 might be the D (5 bases). Trimming removed 5 bases from V and 2 bases from J, with 15 bases in between. The CDR3 is made up of 15 amino acids. In germline, CDR1 is MNHEY, CDR2 SVGAGI. The CDR3 spells CASSPGQGGNYGYTF. The CDR3, as DNA: TGTGCCAGCAGTCCCGGTCAGGGAGGCAACTATGGCTACACCTTC.

This clonotype appeared a few times. The rearrangement uses TRBV30 and TRBJ2-1; D could derive from TRBD1 or TRBD2 (5 bases each). In germline, CDR1 is GTSNPN, CDR2 SVGIG (reference sequence). The CDR3 totals 12 residues. Trimming took off 1 base at V and 9 bases at J, with 10 bases between the two ends. The CDR3 nucleotides are TGTGCCTGGAGTGGGACGAGGGGTGAGCAGTTCTTC. Translated, it gives CAWSGTRGEQFF.

The chain has TRBV20-1 and TRBJ2-5; TRBD2 matches 10 bases. Unmatched junction bases numbered 7, after V lost 6 bases and J lost 3 bases. This CDR3 is built from 14 residues. CDR1 is DFQATT, CDR2 SNEGSKA, per germline (reference sequence). CDR3 sequence (DNA): TGCAGTGCCACCTGGACTAGCGGTGAAGAGACCCAGTACTTC. As protein: CSATWTSGEETQYF.

In its sample, this clonotype was seen a few times. This chain links TRBV25-1 with TRBJ2-1; tentative D call: TRBD2 (6 bases). The CDR3 is 14 amino acids. Germline values: CDR1 MGHDK, CDR2 SYGVNS. V lost 5 bases to trimming and J lost 8 bases, with 16 bases between them. CDR3 sequence reads: CASSPEGLGHEQFF. CDR3 sequence (DNA): TGTGCCAGCAGTCCGGAGGGCCTCGGCCATGAGCAGTTCTTC.

The V call is TRBV6-1, the J call TRBJ2-3, with 11 bases fitting TRBD2. This CDR3 is built from 19 residues. J was trimmed by 3 bases and V by 7 bases; bases with no gene match: 18. Per the germline V gene, CDR1 is MNHNS and CDR2 is SASEGT. The CDR3 loop reads CASKRIAGGPSERTDTQYF. The CDR3 coding sequence is TGTGCCAGCAAACGAATAGCGGGAGGGCCGTCTGAACGGACAGATACGCAGTATTTT.

This chain uses TRBV18 with TRBJ1-2; D gene unclear. This CDR3 spans 14 amino acids. Trimming took off 8 bases at V and 6 bases at J, with 19 bases between the two ends. Germline CDR1 reads KGHSH; CDR2 reads LQKENI. The CDR3 reads CASTRGSLRDGYTF. CDR3 bases: TGTGCCAGCACTCGCGGCAGCCTTAGGGATGGCTACACCTTC.

V usage is TRBV6-5 and J usage is TRBJ1-1, with 8 bases identical to TRBD1. The CDR3 loop spans 13 amino acids. Trimming took 6 bases from V and 7 from J; bases not matched to a gene: 7. Per germline, CDR1 MNHEY and CDR2 SVGAGI. The CDR3 loop is CASRQQGVLEAFF. CDR3 nucleotides: TGTGCCAGCAGGCAACAGGGGGTTCTTGAAGCTTTCTTT.

The chain is built from TRBV7-2 and TRBJ2-3, with TRBD2 matching over 10 bases. Trimming at V came to 6 bases and at J to 6 bases, leaving 6 bases not matched to a gene. Germline CDR1 and CDR2: SGHTA and FQGNSA. The CDR3 is made up of 14 amino acids. CDR3 DNA sequence: TGTGCCAGCAGGAGCGGGGGGGCCCCCGATACGCAGTATTTT. Amino acid sequence: CASRSGGAPDTQYF.

This rearrangement joins TRBV20-1 to TRBJ2-1; D is perhaps TRBD2 (5 bases). Germline V gene lookup returns CDR1 DFQATT and CDR2 SNEGSKA (reference sequence). The CDR3 runs 18 residues. V lost 1 base, J lost 4 bases, and 23 bases lay in between. The CDR3: CSARAEVAYHLGYNEQFF. CDR3 DNA sequence: TGCAGTGCTAGAGCGGAAGTAGCGTACCACCTGGGATACAATGAGCAGTTCTTC.

This clonotype showed up just a few times. The chain recombines TRBV3-1 with TRBJ1-2; D gene unclear. CDR1 and CDR2 (germline): LGHDT, YNNKEL (reference sequence). V was cut by 2 bases and J by 8 bases, with 9 bases left in between. This CDR3 region has 12 residues. CDR3 nucleotides: TGTGCCAGCAGCCAAATGGAGGAAGGCTACACCTTC. Its translation: CASSQMEEGYTF.

This clonotype was picked up a small number of times. This rearrangement joins TRBV27 to TRBJ2-7; 9 positions agree with TRBD1. The CDR3 has 14 amino acids. Trimming cost V 3 bases and J 3 bases; bases outside gene matches: 3. From germline, CDR1 is MNHEY and CDR2 SMNVEV (reference sequence). The CDR3 region is CASSLTGGVYEQYF. The CDR3 nucleotides are TGTGCCAGCAGTTTGACAGGGGGAGTCTACGAGCAGTACTTC.

The rearrangement joins TRBV5-1 to TRBJ1-1; D ambiguous. The CDR3 runs to 14 residues. V lost 0 bases and J 2 bases, leaving 8 bases between the germline ends. CDR1 is SGHRS and CDR2 is YFSETQ in the germline V gene. CDR3 loop: CASSLASANTEAFF. DNA for the CDR3: TGCGCCAGCAGCTTGGCCTCGGCTAACACTGAAGCTTTCTTT.

The chain uses TRBV20-1 and TRBJ2-3; TRBD2 aligns across 11 bases. Germline CDR1 and CDR2: DFQATT and SNEGSKA (reference sequence). V was clipped by 1 base and J by 2 bases; unmatched bases: 5. The CDR3 consists of 16 residues. Here the CDR3 DNA reads TGCAGTGCTAGAGGTACTAGCGGGGGAACCACAGATACGCAGTATTTT. It translates to CSARGTSGGTTDTQYF.

The chain joins TRBV11-2 to TRBJ2-7, with D possibly matching TRBD2 (7 bases). Trimming removed 11 bases at V and 0 bases at J, with 17 bases between. The CDR3 totals 14 residues. Looked up from germline, CDR1 is SGHAT and CDR2 is FQNNGV. In DNA, the CDR3 is TGTGCCTGCGCGGGGGCGTCCGGCTCCTACGAGCAGTACTTC. Translating gives CACAGASGSYEQYF.

This clonotype was counted a single time. V is TRBV12-3 or TRBV12-4 and J is TRBJ1-2; D remains ambiguous. This CDR3 has 12 amino acids. V was clipped by 8 bases and J by 4 bases, with 11 bases between them. The CDR3 DNA reads as TGTGCCAGCCAAGGACTGAGCTATGGCTACACCTTC. This encodes CASQGLSYGYTF.

V gene TRBV5-1 combines with J gene TRBJ1-5; D not certain. This CDR3 contains 15 residues. Germline V gives CDR1 SGHRS, CDR2 YFSETQ. The V end lost 0 bases, the J end lost 4 bases, and 11 bases lay between the germline ends. Here the CDR3 reads CASSLESGQNQPQHF. In DNA form, the CDR3 reads TGCGCCAGCAGCTTGGAGTCCGGGCAGAATCAGCCCCAGCATTTT.

This clonotype has only a few counts. The CDR3, as DNA: TGCGCCAGCAGCCAAGATGGGGACGACCGCTACGAGCAGTACTTC. Protein product: CASSQDGDDRYEQYF. The chain is built from TRBV4-1 and TRBJ2-7, with D possibly being TRBD1 or TRBD2 (5 bases each). Trimming shortened V by 0 bases and J by 3 bases, and 12 bases separated the two germline ends. The CDR3 has 15 amino acids. Germline-derived CDR1 and CDR2 are MGHRA and YSYEKL.

The chain couples TRBV29-1 to TRBJ2-5; D may be TRBD2 (6 bases). CDR1 SQVTM and CDR2 ANQGSEA come from the germline V gene. The CDR3 loop spans 16 amino acids. V shed 4 bases and J shed 5 bases, with 23 bases lying between them. The CDR3 coding sequence is TGCAGCGTTGTTCCCTGGGACTCCCTCCGCGGGGAGACCCAGTACTTC. It translates to CSVVPWDSLRGETQYF. The full variable domain, rest sourced from reference TRBV29-1 and TRBJ2-5, is SAVISQKPSRDICQRGTSLTIQCQVDSQVTMMFWYRQQPGQSLTLIATANQGSEATYESGFVIDKFPISRPNLTFSTLTVSNMSPEDSSIYLCSVVPWDSLRGETQYFGPGTRLLVL.

This clonotype was picked up a small number of times. V and J are TRBV12-3 or TRBV12-4 and TRBJ2-7; TRBD2 aligns across 11 bases. The DNA end is more similar to TRBJ2-5, so the J call may be wrong. This CDR3 has 15 residues. The CDR3 here is CASRLTSGIGETQYF. CDR3 in DNA: TGTGCCAGCAGGCTGACTAGCGGGATTGGGGAGACCCAGTACTTC.

This clonotype was detected a few times. The gene calls are TRBV5-1 and TRBJ2-1, with D possibly being TRBD1 (6 bases). V was clipped by 4 bases and J by 5 bases, with 19 bases between them. The CDR3 is 16 residues long. Germline V lookup: CDR1 SGHRS, CDR2 YFSETQ. The CDR3 is CASSAPWQGFDNEQFF. The CDR3 DNA follows: TGCGCCAGCAGCGCCCCGTGGCAGGGGTTCGACAATGAGCAGTTCTTC.

This clonotype turned up a few times. The genes are TRBV7-2 and TRBJ1-5, with D uncertain. The CDR3 has 13 residues. Trimming stripped 5 bases from V and 0 bases from J, with 5 bases between. Per germline, CDR1 SGHTA and CDR2 FQGNSA. CDR3 sequence: CASSPYSNQPQHF. CDR3 coding DNA: TGTGCCAGCAGCCCCTATAGCAATCAGCCCCAGCATTTT.

This clonotype was counted between two and nine times. This chain connects TRBV7-2 to TRBJ2-3, with TRBD2 matching 13 bases. Per the germline V gene, CDR1 is SGHTA and CDR2 is FQGNSA. J gave up 2 bases and V 1 base, and 3 bases lay outside the gene matches. CDR3 length equals 17 residues. CDR3 loop: CASSLEGLAGNTDTQYF. The CDR3 nucleotides read TGTGCCAGCAGCTTAGAGGGACTAGCGGGAAACACAGATACGCAGTATTTT.

In this sample, this clonotype turned up once. V gene TRBV4-3 combines with J gene TRBJ1-2; D is perhaps TRBD1 (6 bases). The germline V and J ends were trimmed by 4 bases and 6 bases, with 21 bases remaining between them. Germline CDR1 is LGHNA and CDR2 is YSLEER. This CDR3 is 16 amino acids long. The CDR3 DNA is TGCGCCAGCAGCCTAAGCCTGGGGGCAACGGTCCATGGCTACACCTTC. Protein sequence: CASSLSLGATVHGYTF.

This clonotype has just a few counts. V gene TRBV20-1 combines with J gene TRBJ2-7; 8 bases map to TRBD2. The CDR3 consists of 14 residues. V lost 5 bases and J lost 5; bases outside the gene matches: 11. Germline V gene sequence: CDR1 DFQATT, CDR2 SNEGSKA (reference sequence). The chain's CDR3 is CSAVAGTSRHEQYF. As DNA, the CDR3 is TGCAGTGCTGTCGCGGGGACTAGTCGCCACGAGCAGTACTTC.

This clonotype came up a few times. The chain links TRBV6-5 to TRBJ1-2; tentatively, D is TRBD1 (5 bases). V was shortened by 2 bases and J by 6 bases, with 13 bases between the two germline ends. Germline lookup yields CDR1 MNHEY and CDR2 SVGAGI. The CDR3 sequence is 14 residues long. The CDR3 DNA sequence: TGTGCCAGCAGTTACGGCAGGGACTCCCATGGCTACACCTTC. Translated: CASSYGRDSHGYTF.